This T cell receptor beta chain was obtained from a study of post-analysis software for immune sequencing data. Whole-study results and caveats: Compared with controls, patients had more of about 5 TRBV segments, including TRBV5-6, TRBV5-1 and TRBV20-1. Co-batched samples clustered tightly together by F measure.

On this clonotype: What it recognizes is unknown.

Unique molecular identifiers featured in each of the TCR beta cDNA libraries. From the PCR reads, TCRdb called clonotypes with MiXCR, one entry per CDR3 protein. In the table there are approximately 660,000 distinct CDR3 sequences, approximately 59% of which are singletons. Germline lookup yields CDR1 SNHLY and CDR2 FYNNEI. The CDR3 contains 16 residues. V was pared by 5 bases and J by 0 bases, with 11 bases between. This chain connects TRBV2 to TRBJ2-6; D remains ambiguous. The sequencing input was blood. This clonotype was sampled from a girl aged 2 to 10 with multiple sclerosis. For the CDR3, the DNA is TGTGCCAGCAGTTCCGATACAGCCTCTGGGGCCAACGTCCTGACTTTC. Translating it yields CASSSDTASGANVLTF.